A selection of T cell receptor beta chains follows, all from one sample in a study of T cells in localized non-small cell lung cancer. Data came from immunoSEQ multiplex PCR; TCRdb stores just in-frame clones and leaves some out. Among fewer than 8,000 clones, 50% were seen once, and the ten largest hold under 3.5%. Sequences were derived from lymph node tissue, sampled before any cancer treatment. Every receptor here comes from a female donor of 60 years or more with stage I lung adenocarcinoma. CDR3s include the opening cysteine and the closing phenylalanine or tryptophan. Each record gives: J gene, D gene, clone size, V gene, CDR3 protein, CDR3 DNA. The D gene is left open where the match is weak. Part of the rows lack a size; the others show once, few, many or a class for expanded clones.

TRBJ2-5,TRBD2,medium-sized,TRBV9,CASSFRNSTSGRFQETQYF,TGTGCCAGCAGCTTCCGGAACTCGACTAGCGGGAGGTTTCAAGAGACCCAGTACTTC
TRBJ1-4,TRBD1,.,TRBV19,CASSRTGRFSLFF,TGTGCCAGTAGCCGGACAGGGAGGTTCTCCCTGTTTTTT
TRBJ2-6,.,.,TRBV28,CASSSWTAGANVLTF,TGTGCCAGCAGTTCCTGGACAGCTGGGGCCAACGTCCTGACTTTC
TRBJ1-5,.,.,TRBV28,CASSPPLVPQHF,TGTGCCAGCAGTCCACCTTTGGTGCCCCAGCATTTT
TRBJ2-7,TRBD1,.,TRBV30,CAWRTSGQAYEQYF,TGTGCCTGGAGGACCTCGGGACAGGCCTACGAGCAGTACTTC
TRBJ1-2,.,few,TRBV9,CASSPGGGQGYTF,TGTGCCAGCAGCCCGGGTGGGGGGCAGGGCTACACCTTC
TRBJ1-2,.,once,TRBV23-1,CASRGHPTGGYTF,TGCGCCAGCAGAGGACATCCTACGGGTGGCTACACCTTC
TRBJ1-2,TRBD1,once,TRBV28,CASSLPDRVDGYTF,TGTGCCAGCAGTTTACCGGACAGGGTGGATGGCTACACCTTC
TRBJ2-1,.,.,TRBV11-3,CASSPTIGSYNEQFF,TGTGCCAGCAGCCCTACTATAGGCTCCTACAATGAGCAGTTCTTC
TRBJ1-2,.,.,TRBV12-5,CASQQVQGGYTF,TGTGCCAGCCAACAAGTGCAAGGTGGCTACACCTTC
TRBJ2-5,TRBD2,.,TRBV12-5,CASAASGFQETQYF,TGTGCTAGTGCGGCTAGCGGGTTCCAAGAGACCCAGTACTTC
TRBJ1-2,TRBD1,.,TRBV25-1,CASSGDRVDGYTF,TGTGCCAGCAGTGGTGACAGGGTAGATGGCTACACCTTC
TRBJ2-2,TRBD2,.,TRBV19,CATSGSGTGELFF,TGTGCCACCAGCGGGAGTGGCACCGGGGAGCTGTTTTTT
TRBJ1-3,.,.,TRBV15,CATSRDIRASGNTIYF,TGTGCCACCAGCAGAGATATCAGGGCGTCTGGAAACACCATATATTTT
TRBJ1-5,.,many,TRBV6-4,CASSYFTGKVVQPQHF,TGTGCCAGCAGTTATTTTACAGGGAAAGTAGTGCAGCCCCAGCATTTT
TRBJ1-5,.,.,TRBV6-7,CASSYSNRNQPQHF,TGTGCCAGCAGTTACTCGAATCGCAATCAGCCCCAGCATTTT